Each of the 22 T cell receptor beta chains below was sequenced from the same sample in a study of T cells in Graves' hyperthyroidism and ophthalmopathy. Regions amplified from RNA transcripts were the TCR beta CDR3 regions. A set of HTBI primers served as the primers for a first-round RT-PCR of the TCR CDR3. One entry per CDR3 protein, called by TCRdb with MiXCR from the multiplex PCR reads. The data hold almost 500,000 distinct CDR3 sequences, with approximately 23% observed a single time. The specimen was blood. The receptors derive from a woman between 65 and 79 years old with Graves' ophthalmopathy.

The chain employs TRBV4-3 and TRBJ1-4; no clear D gene. The CDR3 has 13 residues. Germline assignment: CDR1 LGHNA and CDR2 YSLEER. V dropped 3 bases and J dropped 5 bases, with 7 bases sitting between them. The CDR3 region has the DNA TGCGCCAGCAGCCAGGCGGTGAATGAAAAACTGTTTTTT. Protein sequence: CASSQAVNEKLFF.

This clonotype was observed a few times. V usage is TRBV6-1 and J usage is TRBJ2-1, with 12 bases matching TRBD2. Germline assignment: CDR1 MNHNS and CDR2 SASEGT. The CDR3 loop spans 16 amino acids. Germline trimming cut 4 bases from V and 4 bases from J; bases unmatched to any gene: 5. Written as DNA, the CDR3 is TGTGCCAGCAGTGGAGGACTAGCGGGAAAGTACAATGAGCAGTTCTTC. This gives the protein CASSGGLAGKYNEQFF.

This clonotype was picked up many times. As DNA, the CDR3 is TGTGCCAGCAGTTTCCCCGACAGCGGGTACGAGCAGTACTTC. Translation: CASSFPDSGYEQYF. The V gene is TRBV28, the J gene TRBJ2-7; TRBD2 is a possible D gene (6 bases). V shed 3 bases and J shed 4 bases, with 13 bases lying between them. CDR3 length: 14 residues. Looked up from germline, CDR1 is MDHEN and CDR2 is SYDVKM. Looking up the rest from reference TRBV28 and TRBJ2-7 gives the full variable domain: DVKVTQSSRYLVKRTGEKVFLECVQDMDHENMFWYRQDPGLGLRLIYFSYDVKMKEKGDIPEGYSVSREKKERFSLILESASTNQTSMYLCASSFPDSGYEQYFGPGTRLTVT.

This sequence joins TRBV12-3 or TRBV12-4 and TRBJ1-6, with a weak D call TRBD1 (5 bases). This CDR3 spans 14 amino acids. V dropped 5 bases and J dropped 13 bases, with 18 bases sitting between them. CDR3 in amino acids: CASSPGGGVLPLHF. DNA of the CDR3: TGTGCCAGCAGTCCGGGGGGTGGGGTACTGCCCCTCCACTTT.

This chain uses TRBV28 with TRBJ1-4; D uncertain. Germline lookup yields CDR1 MDHEN and CDR2 SYDVKM. The CDR3 extends over 15 amino acids. V was cut by 1 base and J by 6 bases, with 12 bases left in between. CDR3 sequence reads: CASSLLSGRDEKLFF. CDR3 bases: TGTGCCAGCAGTTTATTATCGGGGAGGGATGAAAAACTGTTTTTT.

The J gene is TRBJ2-7, the V gene TRBV6-2 or TRBV6-3, with unresolved D. This CDR3 spans 12 amino acids. V shed 5 bases and J shed 1 base, with 6 bases lying between them. Germline CDR1 is MNHEY and CDR2 is SVGEGT. The CDR3 coding sequence is TGTGCCAGCAGTACCGCATCCTACGAGCAGTACTTC. It specifies CASSTASYEQYF.

The CDR3 nucleotides read TGTGCCAGCAGCTGGGGACCGATTAGCAATCAGCCCCAGCATTTT. Encoded protein: CASSWGPISNQPQHF. This rearrangement joins TRBV5-5 to TRBJ1-5; TRBD1 is a possible D gene (5 bases). Germline CDR1 and CDR2: SGHKS and YYEKEE (reference sequence). The CDR3 has 15 residues. The V end lost 3 bases, the J end lost 0 bases, and 10 bases lay between the germline ends. Full variable domain (missing parts from reference TRBV5-5 and TRBJ1-5): DAGVTQSPTHLIKTRGQQVTLRCSPISGHKSVSWYQQVLGQGPQFIFQYYEKEERGRGNFPDRFSARQFPNYSSELNVNALLLGDSALYLCASSWGPISNQPQHFGDGTRLSIL.

This chain uses TRBV19 with TRBJ1-5; D may be TRBD1 (5 bases). Germline V CDR1 and CDR2: LNHDA, SQIVND (reference sequence). The germline V and J ends were trimmed by 4 bases and 0 bases, with 13 bases remaining between them. The CDR3 totals 16 residues. The chain's CDR3 is CASSSRGGDSNQPQHF. CDR3 DNA sequence: TGTGCCAGTAGTAGCCGCGGGGGAGATAGCAATCAGCCCCAGCATTTT. The variable domain in full, with the rest retrieved from reference TRBV19 and TRBJ1-5, is DGGITQSPKYLFRKEGQNVTLSCEQNLNHDAMYWYRQDPGQGLRLIYYSQIVNDFQKGDIAEGYSVSREKKESFPLTVTSAQKNPTAFYLCASSSRGGDSNQPQHFGDGTRLSIL.

The table lists this clonotype with a few counts. The CDR3 DNA reads TGCAGTGCTAGAGTTAGCACGGACCTCCCTTGGCGGGAGACCCAGTACTTC. This translates into CSARVSTDLPWRETQYF. V and J are TRBV20-1 and TRBJ2-5; no clear D gene. V lost 1 base to trimming and J lost 5 bases, with 23 bases between them. Germline lookup yields CDR1 DFQATT and CDR2 SNEGSKA (reference sequence). The CDR3 runs 17 residues.

V is TRBV9 and J is TRBJ1-1; D gene unclear. This CDR3 is 14 amino acids long. With 0 bases removed from V and 1 base from J, the gap between germline ends came to 7 bases. In germline, CDR1 is SGDLS, CDR2 YYNGEE. CDR3 in amino acids: CASSVAYSNTEAFF. The DNA of the CDR3 is TGTGCCAGCAGCGTAGCTTATTCGAACACTGAAGCTTTCTTT.

The chain has TRBV7-9 and TRBJ1-2; D not resolved. CDR3 length equals 14 residues. In germline, CDR1 is SEHNR, CDR2 FQNEAQ (reference sequence). V lost 0 bases, J lost 7 bases, and 12 bases lay in between. CDR3 sequence reads: CASSLASSSGGYTF. The CDR3 nucleotides are TGTGCCAGCAGCTTAGCGTCGTCGTCGGGTGGCTACACCTTC. Together with reference TRBV7-9 and TRBJ1-2, the CDR3 gives the full variable domain: DTGVSQNPRHKITKRGQNVTFRCDPISEHNRLYWYRQTLGQGPEFLTYFQNEAQLEKSRLLSDRFSAERPKGSFSTLEIQRTEQGDSAMYLCASSLASSSGGYTFGSGTRLTVV.

V gene TRBV7-2 combines with J gene TRBJ1-5; weak D call: TRBD1 (5 bases). Trimming took off 7 bases at V and 0 bases at J, with 28 bases between the two ends. The V gene's germline CDR1 is SGHTA and CDR2 FQGNSA. The CDR3 loop spans 20 amino acids. The CDR3 DNA sequence: TGTGCCAGCACGTCGTTTGGTGGGGCCCAACGGGTTTATAGCAATCAGCCCCAGCATTTT. Translating gives CASTSFGGAQRVYSNQPQHF.

V and J are TRBV5-1 and TRBJ1-1; no reliable D call. From germline, CDR1 is SGHRS and CDR2 YFSETQ. The length of the CDR3 is 16 residues. Trimming pared 4 bases from V and 1 base from J, leaving 17 bases between. The CDR3 here is CASSADPSSPNTEAFF. The CDR3 coding sequence is TGCGCCAGCAGCGCGGACCCCAGCAGCCCGAACACTGAAGCTTTCTTT.

V gene TRBV5-1 combines with J gene TRBJ2-1; 15 nucleotides line up with TRBD2. This CDR3 has 16 residues. Losses at the gene ends were 1 base for V and 9 bases for J; bases not matched to a gene: 5. CDR1 is SGHRS and CDR2 is YFSETQ in the germline V gene. Here the CDR3 DNA reads TGCGCCAGCAGCTTGTCCGGGACTAGCGGGAGGACTGAGCAGTTCTTC. It is translated as CASSLSGTSGRTEQFF.

The CDR3 DNA reads TGTGCCAGCAGCTTAGATTCGGGACTAGCGGTAACCTACGAGCAGTACTTC. Translated: CASSLDSGLAVTYEQYF. This chain connects TRBV11-2 to TRBJ2-7; 11 positions agree with TRBD2. V was clipped by 0 bases and J by 2 bases; unmatched bases: 6. This CDR3 is built from 17 residues. Per the germline V gene, CDR1 is SGHAT and CDR2 is FQNNGV.

This clonotype was seen only a few times. The J gene is TRBJ2-1, the V gene TRBV18; D is unresolved. The CDR3 has 15 amino acids. The ends were cut back, 0 bases at V and 9 bases at J, with 15 bases in the middle. CDR1 KGHSH and CDR2 LQKENI come from the germline V gene. CDR3 residues: CASSPPSGDLGEQFF. In nucleotides, the CDR3 is TGTGCCAGCTCACCACCGTCGGGTGATCTCGGTGAGCAGTTCTTC.

This clonotype was counted ten times or more. The gene calls are TRBV7-8 and TRBJ1-5; D not resolved. With 0 bases removed from V and 0 bases from J, the gap between germline ends came to 12 bases. The CDR3 totals 17 residues. The germline gives CDR1 SGHVS, CDR2 FQNEAQ. In DNA form, the CDR3 reads TGTGCCAGCAGCTTAGCGTGGAGCCGAACTAGCAATCAGCCCCAGCATTTT. This translates into CASSLAWSRTSNQPQHF. The variable domain in full, with the rest retrieved from reference TRBV7-8 and TRBJ1-5, is GAGVSQSPRYKVAKRGQDVALRCDPISGHVSLFWYQQALGQGPEFLTYFQNEAQLDKSGLPSDRFFAERPEGSVSTLKIQRTQQEDSAVYLCASSLAWSRTSNQPQHFGDGTRLSIL.

This clonotype was seen more than once but under ten times. The rearrangement uses TRBV3-1 and TRBJ1-1; D gene uncertain. CDR1 LGHDT and CDR2 YNNKEL come from the germline V gene (reference sequence). The V and J ends lost 3 bases and 8 bases respectively, with 10 bases between them. The CDR3 is 12 residues long. CDR3 sequence (DNA): TGTGCCAGCAGCCATACGGGCAGGGAAGCTTTCTTT. Its translation is CASSHTGREAFF.

A word on this clonotype: Just one base apart from a much larger clone, this may be a read error. V is TRBV11-2 and J is TRBJ2-7, with TRBD1 matching 9 bases. Germline V gives CDR1 SGHAT, CDR2 FQNNGV. This CDR3 has 14 amino acids. J gave up 7 bases and V 5 bases, and 9 bases lay outside the gene matches. CDR3 region: CASSRDRVVNEQYF. In DNA form, the CDR3 reads TGTGCCAGCAGCCGGGACAGGGTGGTCAATGAGCAGTACTTC.

This clonotype has more than one count but fewer than ten. V gene TRBV30 combines with J gene TRBJ2-5; the D gene is possibly TRBD1 (5 bases). The V gene lost 2 bases and the J gene lost 4 bases, with 11 bases spanning the gap. Germline-derived CDR1 and CDR2 are GTSNPN and SVGIG (reference sequence). The CDR3 is 13 residues long. The CDR3 protein is CAWSRQGGETQYF. The CDR3 nucleotides are TGTGCCTGGAGTAGGCAGGGCGGAGAGACCCAGTACTTC.

V is TRBV7-3 and J is TRBJ2-1; D possibly uses TRBD1 or TRBD2 (5 bases each). Between the trimmed V and J ends, which lost 2 bases and 10 bases, there was a span of 21 bases. Germline loops: CDR1 SGHTA, CDR2 FQGTGA. The length of the CDR3 is 16 residues. The CDR3 DNA follows: TGTGCCAGCAGCTTATCCCCGGCAGGGAGCTCTGGCGAGCAGTTCTTC. The encoded protein is CASSLSPAGSSGEQFF.

This clonotype was counted between two and nine times. The rearrangement joins TRBV4-3 to TRBJ2-7; D perhaps matches TRBD2 (6 bases). CDR1 is LGHNA and CDR2 is YSLEER in the germline V gene. The length of the CDR3 is 15 residues. The V end was cut by 3 bases, the J end by 4 bases, with 16 bases between. In nucleotides, the CDR3 is TGCGCCAGCAGCCAGCGGGACGCAAAATGGTACGAGCAGTACTTC. Protein product: CASSQRDAKWYEQYF.